The source of this TCR beta chain is a study of PD-1 blockade in classical Hodgkin lymphoma. Whole-study results and caveats: Nothing has yet pinned down what causes the repertoire differences, possibly disease activity or prior therapy.

Data came from immunoSEQ multiplex PCR; TCRdb stores just in-frame clones and leaves some out. This table has about 75,000 clones, more than 85% appearing once. Every patient had relapsed following autologous stem cell transplantation, and cohorts differed in brentuximab vedotin exposure. Germline V gene sequence: CDR1 MGHRA, CDR2 YSYEKL. The CDR3 runs to 15 residues. Trimming removed 2 bases at V and 7 bases at J, with 18 bases between. For this clone: Its antigen is as yet unknown.

The chain has TRBV4-1 and TRBJ2-7, with no clear D. Sequences were derived from peripheral blood mononuclear cells (PBMCs), sampled at baseline. The receptor was isolated from a human donor with classical Hodgkin lymphoma. The CDR3 bases are TGCGCCAGCAGCCAACAGCAAGGATTATACGTGGAGCAGTACTTC. As protein: CASSQQQGLYVEQYF.